The table lists the clone carrying this TCR beta chain with a few counts. One entry per CDR3 protein results from TCRdb running MiXCR on the 5' RACE reads. The profile shows over 35,000 distinct CDR3 sequences, about a tenth of them singletons. The sample belongs to a study of early T cells in non-severe SARS-CoV-2 infection. Between the trimmed V and J ends, which lost 1 base and 2 bases, there was a span of 10 bases. Germline assignment: CDR1 SGHAT and CDR2 FQNNGV. The CDR3 has 15 residues. Source material: whole blood. The source is an adult who was a healthcare worker with PCR-confirmed SARS-CoV-2 infection or an uninfected control (not recorded which). The V and J genes are TRBV11-2 and TRBJ2-3; D is unclear. CDR3: CASSLVRVDTDTQYF. CDR3 bases: TGTGCCAGCAGCTTAGTAAGGGTCGACACAGATACGCAGTATTTT.